This T cell receptor (beta chain) was sequenced for a study of identical twins. Study-level findings and limits: Where beta out-of-frame sequences were concerned, excess twin sharing was weaker. One should note that invariant MAIT and iNKT cells could partly confound zero-insertion analyses. High-abundance cord blood beta clonotypes had fewer insertions; memory repertoires showed none.

Between the trimmed V and J ends, which lost 6 bases and 11 bases, there was a span of 15 bases. Germline assignment: CDR1 DFQATT and CDR2 SNEGSKA (reference sequence). The CDR3 is 11 residues long. One entry per CDR3 protein results from TCRdb running MiXCR on the 5' RACE reads. In the table there are hundreds of thousands of distinct CDR3 sequences, about 7.3% of which are singletons. Healthy Caucasians, and only they, were the donors. On this clonotype itself: Its target is unknown.

This same sample was also part of a study on yellow fever vaccine responses in identical twins.

This rearrangement joins TRBV20-1 to TRBJ2-3; the D gene is possibly TRBD2 (5 bases). This TCR was sampled from a woman in her late teens or twenties in good health. Sequencing was carried out using memory (CD45RO+) T cells sorted from blood. The DNA of the CDR3 is TGCAGTGCCGGCCCGGGGATTGAGCAGTATTTT. Its translation: CSAGPGIEQYF.